This entry concerns a single TCR beta chain. This clone's antigen is unknown. No much larger clone is present one base from it, and per-base qualities are unavailable. TCR beta repertoires were profiled from peripheral blood of about a dozen young patients with multiple sclerosis to demonstrate the VDJtools post-analysis software. Multiple sclerosis patients were children and adolescents aged about 6 to 16 years. This specimen belongs to a study of post-analysis software for immune sequencing data (dated by TCRdb to about 2015). For the wider study: Disease courses on record covered relapsing-remitting, secondary progressive and progressive-relapsing multiple sclerosis, though some patients had no subtype annotation. The patient repertoires were set against about 12 previously published healthy control repertoires from donors whose ages ranged from roughly 6 to 27 years. A subset of samples was prepared in parallel using single-end sample barcoding, then pooled and co-amplified after Illumina adapter ligation. The paper's findings and limits, for the study overall: The multiple sclerosis patient group was slightly younger than the control group. Significantly lower normalized Chao1 diversity was found in multiple sclerosis patients than in controls, suggesting substantial peripheral T-cell clonal expansion. When samples were clustered directly using the F measure, samples prepared in the same batch co-clustered strongly, which prompted a batch-effect correction.

To prepare the library, PCR was applied. Reads for this sample came from an Illumina HiSeq 2500. To reduce PCR and sequencing biases, unique molecular identifiers were built into the TCR beta cDNA libraries. About 500,000 cDNA molecules were obtained for every 1 to 10 million input T cells, so each molecule roughly corresponded to one T cell. The patient libraries were prepared and sequenced with the same protocol used for the earlier healthy control dataset. Within a given batch, samples were prepared together, multiplexed and sequenced on the same HiSeq lane. The published analysis was carried out like this. Raw barcoded reads were processed with MIGEC, discarding single-read molecular identifier groups before consensus assembly and CDR3 extraction. Clonotype tables were post-analysed with VDJtools, normalizing diversity by down-sampling all datasets to the smallest sample size. In repertoire overlap clustering, CDR3 amino acid sequences, but not nucleotide sequences, were matched to correct batch-related cross-sample contamination. TCRdb redid the processing of the public reads, applying fastp at Q25 and MiXCR, and retained in-frame beta chains. A single entry per CDR3 protein holds the most common genes and DNA from its merged rows. These V and J calls rely on TCRdb rather than the paper's analysis. Within this sample are approximately 690,000 distinct CDR3 sequences, with around 60% of them counted one time only. The ten largest account for 11% of the sample.

The receptor was derived from a girl under 10 years old with multiple sclerosis. Specimen: blood.

The encoded CDR3 is CASSLEATWSEAEETQYF. The DNA is TGTGCCAGCAGCTTGGAGGCTACGTGGTCAGAGGCGGAAGAGACCCAGTACTTC. The rearranged segments are TRBV5-5 and TRBJ2-5; the D gene assignment is ambiguous. From cysteine to phenylalanine, the CDR3 is 18 amino acids long. Left in the record is the CDR3 DNA by itself, 54 bases read in frame from the first base. V is shortened by 0 bases, J by 3 bases, and the region joining them spans 21 bases. The CDR1 and CDR2 encoded by the germline V gene (reference sequence) are SGHKS and YYEKEE. Where the CDR3 stops, the reference TRBV5-5 and TRBJ2-5 genes take over; the full variable domain is DAGVTQSPTHLIKTRGQQVTLRCSPISGHKSVSWYQQVLGQGPQFIFQYYEKEERGRGNFPDRFSARQFPNYSSELNVNALLLGDSALYLCASSLEATWSEAEETQYFGPGTRLLVL.